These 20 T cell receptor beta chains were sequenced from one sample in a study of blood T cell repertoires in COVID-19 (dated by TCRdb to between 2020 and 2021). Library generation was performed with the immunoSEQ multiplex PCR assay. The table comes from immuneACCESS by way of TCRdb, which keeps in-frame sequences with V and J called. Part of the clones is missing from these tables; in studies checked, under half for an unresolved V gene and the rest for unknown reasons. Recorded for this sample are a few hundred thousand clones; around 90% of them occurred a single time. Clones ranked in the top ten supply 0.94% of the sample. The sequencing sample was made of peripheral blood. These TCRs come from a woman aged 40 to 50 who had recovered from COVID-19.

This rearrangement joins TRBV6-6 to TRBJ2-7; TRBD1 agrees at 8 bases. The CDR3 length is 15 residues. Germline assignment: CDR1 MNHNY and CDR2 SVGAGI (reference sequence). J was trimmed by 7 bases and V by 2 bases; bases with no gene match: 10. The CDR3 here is CASSYLSRGLGEQYF. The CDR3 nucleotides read TGTGCCAGCAGTTACCTGTCCAGGGGGCTCGGTGAGCAGTACTTC.

The CDR3 nucleotides read TGTGCCAGCAGCTGGGCGGACAGAAGCACAGATACGCAGTATTTT. Its translation: CASSWADRSTDTQYF. The gene calls are TRBV7-8 and TRBJ2-3; the D gene is possibly TRBD1 (6 bases). The CDR3 loop spans 15 amino acids. V was pared by 4 bases and J by 0 bases, with 11 bases between. CDR1 and CDR2 (germline): SGHVS, FQNEAQ.

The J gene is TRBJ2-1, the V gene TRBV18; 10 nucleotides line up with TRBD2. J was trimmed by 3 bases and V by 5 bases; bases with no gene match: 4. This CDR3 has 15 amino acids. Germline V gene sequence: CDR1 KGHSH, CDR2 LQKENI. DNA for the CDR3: TGTGCCAGCTCATATACTAGCGGGATCTACAATGAGCAGTTCTTC. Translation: CASSYTSGIYNEQFF.

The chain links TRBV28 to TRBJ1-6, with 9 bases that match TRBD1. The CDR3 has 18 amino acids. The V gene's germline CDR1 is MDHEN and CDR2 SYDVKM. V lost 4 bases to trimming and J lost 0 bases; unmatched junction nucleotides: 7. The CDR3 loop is CASSSQGAVSSYNSPLHF. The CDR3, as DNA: TGTGCCAGCAGTTCACAGGGGGCCGTGTCCTCCTATAATTCACCCCTCCACTTT.

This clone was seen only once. The CDR3 DNA reads as TGTGCCAGCAGTCTCGGGGTCCCCTATGGCTACACCTTC. Translation gives CASSLGVPYGYTF. The rearrangement joins TRBV12-3 or TRBV12-4 to TRBJ1-2; unclear D gene. V shed 5 bases and J shed 4 bases, with 11 bases lying between them. This CDR3 has 13 amino acids.

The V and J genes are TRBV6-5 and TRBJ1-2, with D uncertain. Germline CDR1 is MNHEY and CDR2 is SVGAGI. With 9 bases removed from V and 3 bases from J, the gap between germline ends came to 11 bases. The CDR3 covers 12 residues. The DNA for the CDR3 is TGTGCCAGTTGGCACGGGGACTATGGCTACACCTTC. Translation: CASWHGDYGYTF.

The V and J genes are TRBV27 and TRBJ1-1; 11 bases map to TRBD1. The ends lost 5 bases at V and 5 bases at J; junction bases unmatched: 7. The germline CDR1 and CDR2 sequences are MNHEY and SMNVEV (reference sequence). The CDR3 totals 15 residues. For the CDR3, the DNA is TGTGCCAGCAGTACCGGACAGGGGGCGCAGACTGAAGCTTTCTTT. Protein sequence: CASSTGQGAQTEAFF.

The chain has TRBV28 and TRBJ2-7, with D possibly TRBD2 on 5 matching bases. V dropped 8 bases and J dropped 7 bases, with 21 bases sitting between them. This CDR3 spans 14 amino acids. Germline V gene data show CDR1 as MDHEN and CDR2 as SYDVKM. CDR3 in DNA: TGTGCCAGCTCACGGGATCCGGGTTTATGGGAGCAGTACTTC. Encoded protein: CASSRDPGLWEQYF.

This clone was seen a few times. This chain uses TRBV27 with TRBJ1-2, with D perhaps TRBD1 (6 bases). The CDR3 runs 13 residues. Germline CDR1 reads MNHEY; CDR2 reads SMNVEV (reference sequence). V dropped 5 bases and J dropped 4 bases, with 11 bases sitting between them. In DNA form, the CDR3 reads TGTGCCAGCAGTGTACAGGGAGTCTATGGCTACACCTTC. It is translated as CASSVQGVYGYTF.

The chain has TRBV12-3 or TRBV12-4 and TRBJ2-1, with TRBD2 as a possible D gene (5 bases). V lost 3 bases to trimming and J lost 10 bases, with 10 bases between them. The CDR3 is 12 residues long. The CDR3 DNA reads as TGTGCCAGCAGTTTGTCTGGACTGGAGCAGTTCTTC. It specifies CASSLSGLEQFF.

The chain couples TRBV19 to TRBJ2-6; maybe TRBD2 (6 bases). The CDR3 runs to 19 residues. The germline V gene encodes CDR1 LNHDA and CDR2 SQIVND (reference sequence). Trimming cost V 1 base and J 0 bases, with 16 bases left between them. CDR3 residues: CASSIGLAAGSSGANVLTF. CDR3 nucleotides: TGTGCCAGTAGTATAGGACTTGCAGCGGGCAGCTCTGGGGCCAACGTCCTGACTTTC.

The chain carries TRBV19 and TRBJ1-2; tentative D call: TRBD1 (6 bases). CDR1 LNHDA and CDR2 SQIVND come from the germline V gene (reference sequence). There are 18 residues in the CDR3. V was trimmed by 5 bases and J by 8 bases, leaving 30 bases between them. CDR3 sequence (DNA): TGTGCCAGTAGTCCGAGACAGGCGGCAGGGCCCCTAGGCCTGGGCTACACCTTC. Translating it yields CASSPRQAAGPLGLGYTF.

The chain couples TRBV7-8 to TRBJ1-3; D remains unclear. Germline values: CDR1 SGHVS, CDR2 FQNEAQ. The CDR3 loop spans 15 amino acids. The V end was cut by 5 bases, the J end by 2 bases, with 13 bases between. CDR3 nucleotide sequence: TGTGCCAGCAGCCCCCCCTGGAGGGCTGGAAACACCATATATTTT. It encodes CASSPPWRAGNTIYF.

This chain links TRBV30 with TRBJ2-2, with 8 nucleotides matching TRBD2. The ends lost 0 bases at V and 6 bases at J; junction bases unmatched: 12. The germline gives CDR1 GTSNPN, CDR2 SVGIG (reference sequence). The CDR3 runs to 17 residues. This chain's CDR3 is CAWSVRGGRKGAGELFF. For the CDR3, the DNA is TGTGCCTGGAGTGTACGCGGGGGGCGCAAGGGGGCCGGGGAGCTGTTTTTT.

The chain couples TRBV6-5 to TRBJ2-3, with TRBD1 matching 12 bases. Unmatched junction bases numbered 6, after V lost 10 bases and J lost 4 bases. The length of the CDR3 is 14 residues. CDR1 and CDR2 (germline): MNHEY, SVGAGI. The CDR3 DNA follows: TGTGCCACCAAGGGACAGGGGGCCCCAGATACGCAGTATTTT. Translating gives CATKGQGAPDTQYF.

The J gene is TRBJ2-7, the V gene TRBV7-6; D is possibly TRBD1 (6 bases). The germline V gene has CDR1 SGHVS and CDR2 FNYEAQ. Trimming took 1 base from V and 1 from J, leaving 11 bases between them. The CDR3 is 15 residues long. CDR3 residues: CASSLETTGSYEQYF. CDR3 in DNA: TGTGCCAGCAGCTTAGAAACGACAGGATCCTACGAGCAGTACTTC.

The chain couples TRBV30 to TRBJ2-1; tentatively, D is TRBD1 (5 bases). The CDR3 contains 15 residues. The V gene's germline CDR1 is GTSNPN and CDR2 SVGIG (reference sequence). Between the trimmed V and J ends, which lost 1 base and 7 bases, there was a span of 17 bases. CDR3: CAWSANAGYGNEQFF. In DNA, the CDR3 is TGTGCCTGGAGTGCCAACGCAGGGTACGGGAATGAGCAGTTCTTC.

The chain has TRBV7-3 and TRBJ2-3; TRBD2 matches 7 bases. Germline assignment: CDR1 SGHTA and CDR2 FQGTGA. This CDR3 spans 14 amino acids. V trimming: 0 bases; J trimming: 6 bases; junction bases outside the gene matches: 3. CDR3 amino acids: CASSLTGGRDTQYF. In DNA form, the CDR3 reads TGTGCCAGCAGCTTAACGGGAGGGCGGGATACGCAGTATTTT.

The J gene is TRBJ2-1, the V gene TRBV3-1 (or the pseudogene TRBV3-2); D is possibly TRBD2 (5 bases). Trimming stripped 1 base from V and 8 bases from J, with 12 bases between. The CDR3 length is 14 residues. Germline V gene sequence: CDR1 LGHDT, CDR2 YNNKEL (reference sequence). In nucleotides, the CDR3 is TGTGCCAGCAGCCAAGTGACTATTGGTTATGAGCAGTTCTTC. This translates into CASSQVTIGYEQFF.

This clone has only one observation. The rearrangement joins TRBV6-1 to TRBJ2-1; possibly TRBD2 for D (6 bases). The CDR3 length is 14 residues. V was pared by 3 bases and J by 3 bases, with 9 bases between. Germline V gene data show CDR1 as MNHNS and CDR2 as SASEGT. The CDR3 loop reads CASSERTNYNEQFF. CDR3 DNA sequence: TGTGCCAGCAGTGAGAGGACTAACTACAATGAGCAGTTCTTC.